This T cell receptor (beta chain) is drawn from a study of beta chain features in type 1 diabetes. Every isolated RNA sample was fully reverse transcribed, so sequencing captured expressed TCRB transcripts. The protocol was immunoSEQ multiplex PCR, while the TCRdb copy is restricted to in-frame clones and leaves out a portion. The table includes 430,000 or so clones, roughly an eighth detected once. V trimming: 8 bases; J trimming: 1 base; junction bases outside the gene matches: 9. The CDR3 is 16 residues long. Germline CDR1 reads SNHLY; CDR2 reads FYNNEI. Sequenced input: naive CD4+ T cells from blood. The TCR originated in a woman aged 18-35 years in good health. The V gene is TRBV2, the J gene TRBJ2-2; 8 bases are a match to TRBD1. The DNA for the CDR3 is TGTGCCAGCGAGGAAGAGGGACAGGTGAACACCGGGGAGCTGTTTTTT. Amino acid sequence: CASEEEGQVNTGELFF.